This record concerns one TCR beta chain sequence. This sample was included in a study of blood T cell repertoires in COVID-19. Study background: Samples taken during acute and convalescent COVID-19 were collected in the United States, Italy and Spain. PBMCs, B-cell-depleted T cells, or T cells were the source of the cDNA or gDNA that made up the material.

Per the authors' pipeline: Counts of nucleated cells, estimated from reference gene primer amplification, were obtained. Generated by immunoSEQ multiplex PCR, the TCRdb table keeps only in-frame clones and is missing some. The DNA gave D and trimming, while V, J and clone size come from that table. This repertoire shows about 100,000 clones, 80% to 90% found once; its top ten account for under 5.5%. The sequence derives from a human donor in a cohort sampled during active COVID-19. The sequenced sample consisted of peripheral blood.

The chain's CDR3 is CASSDDSFTEAFF. The CDR3 DNA reads as TGTGCCAGCAGCGACGACAGTTTCACTGAAGCTTTCTTT. This rearrangement joins TRBV2 to TRBJ1-1; TRBD1 is a possible D gene (5 bases). The V end was cut by 6 bases, the J end by 4 bases, with 12 bases between. Germline lookup yields CDR1 SNHLY and CDR2 FYNNEI. This CDR3 region has 13 residues.